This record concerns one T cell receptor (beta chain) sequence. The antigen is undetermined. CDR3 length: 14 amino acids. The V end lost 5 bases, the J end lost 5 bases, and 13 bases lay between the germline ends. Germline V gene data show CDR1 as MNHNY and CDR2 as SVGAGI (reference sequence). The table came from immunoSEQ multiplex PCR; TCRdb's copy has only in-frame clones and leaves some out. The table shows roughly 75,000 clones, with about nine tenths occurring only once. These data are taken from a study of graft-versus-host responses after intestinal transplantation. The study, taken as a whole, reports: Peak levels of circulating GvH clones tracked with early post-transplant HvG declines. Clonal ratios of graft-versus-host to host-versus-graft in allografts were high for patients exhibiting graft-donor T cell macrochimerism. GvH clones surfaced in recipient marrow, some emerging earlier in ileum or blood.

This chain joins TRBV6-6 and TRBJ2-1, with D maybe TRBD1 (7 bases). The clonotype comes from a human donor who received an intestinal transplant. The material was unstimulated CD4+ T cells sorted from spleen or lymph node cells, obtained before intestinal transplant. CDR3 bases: TGTGCCAGCAGTGAGGGGGCGGGGAACAATGAGCAGTTCTTC. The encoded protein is CASSEGAGNNEQFF.